This T cell receptor beta chain is from a study of early T cells in non-severe SARS-CoV-2 infection. Across the whole study: The chains were unpaired, and the sequenced material was bulk RNA from unsorted whole blood.

Trimming shortened V by 4 bases and J by 3 bases, and 10 bases separated the two germline ends. The CDR3 covers 14 residues. Germline V gives CDR1 KGHDR, CDR2 SFDVKD. Separate cDNA molecules each had unique molecular identifiers attached to them. TCRdb re-derived calls from the 5' RACE reads in MiXCR, one entry per CDR3 protein. The sample includes over 80,000 distinct CDR3 sequences, roughly 12% of them seen just once. Concerning this clonotype: Antigen specificity is unknown.

The study, taken as a whole, reports: VDJdb matches were skewed toward anti-spike CD8 T cell responses.

The chain links TRBV24-1 to TRBJ2-3; no reliable D call. This clonotype was obtained from an adult who was a healthcare worker with PCR-confirmed SARS-CoV-2 infection or an uninfected control (not recorded which). This specimen consisted of whole blood, obtained at baseline. The CDR3 protein is CATSDTVRTDTQYF. The CDR3 nucleotides read TGTGCCACCAGTGACACGGTGCGGACAGATACGCAGTATTTT.